The TCR beta chain described here comes from a study of Ad26.COV2.S vaccination and SARS-CoV-2 variants. About the study: Intramuscularly, Ad26.COV2.S was given either once or twice, 56 days apart.

In germline, CDR1 is GTSNPN, CDR2 SVGIG (reference sequence). This CDR3 has 16 residues. The germline V and J ends were trimmed by 0 bases and 0 bases, with 12 bases remaining between them. Treatment indicated: 15 to 20 received Ad26.COV2.S at low or high dose, single or two shots; several received placebo; per-sample allocation not given. Samples analyzed were those drawn on day 63 after the first vaccine or placebo injection. In the case of this clone: Its antigen is currently unknown.

Using immunoSEQ multiplex PCR, the repertoire was profiled, and TCRdb retains in-frame clones only, with some absent. The sample lists about 440,000 clones; 90% were seen once. General observations from the study: Substantial response breadth was reportedly seen for spike-specific CD8+ and CD4+ T cells after vaccination. An underestimation of total T cell responses may have resulted from the TCR breadth and depth analyses. Participants in the vaccine arm had higher spike-specific TCR breadth; placebo recipients had lower.

This TCR was recovered from a person aged 18-60 years who received the Ad26.COV2.S COVID-19 vaccine or a placebo. Sequences were derived from peripheral blood, sampled in a trial of Ad26.COV2.S vaccine versus placebo. The chain recombines TRBV30 with TRBJ2-1; weak D call: TRBD2 (5 bases). The CDR3 reads CAWSVEGLSSYNEQFF. CDR3 DNA: TGTGCCTGGAGTGTAGAGGGATTAAGCTCCTACAATGAGCAGTTCTTC.